This TCR beta chain was recovered during a study of T-cell memory formation after mild COVID-19. On the study more broadly: There were largely donor-specific TCR clusters.

As for this clonotype: Its antigen is as yet unknown.

The ends lost 5 bases at V and 4 bases at J; junction bases unmatched: 8. The CDR3 runs to 16 residues. Germline V gives CDR1 SGHTA, CDR2 FQGNSA. From the 5' RACE reads, TCRdb called clonotypes with MiXCR, one entry per CDR3 protein. The profile covers 200,000 to 250,000 distinct CDR3 sequences, with around 30% appearing a single time and about 10% taken by the ten largest. Study observations and caveats: Contracting clones, day 15 to 85, had balanced CD4/CD8, and later expanders favored CD4+. A second wave of clones peaked on day 37, and their SARS-CoV-2 specificity went unconfirmed. For contracting clones, CD4+ ones sat mainly in CM and EM, CD8+ in EMRA.

The chain is built from TRBV7-2 and TRBJ2-2; 9 bases fit TRBD2. The source of this sequence is an adult woman who had mild COVID-19 (a few samples of this study predate the infection). Cell type and time point are not known. Sequenced sample: PBMCs or a T cell subset sorted from them (not recorded which). CDR3 nucleotide sequence: TGTGCCAGCAGCCCGGTGGGCGGGGGGGGCACCGGGGAGCTGTTTTTT. Amino acid sequence: CASSPVGGGGTGELFF.